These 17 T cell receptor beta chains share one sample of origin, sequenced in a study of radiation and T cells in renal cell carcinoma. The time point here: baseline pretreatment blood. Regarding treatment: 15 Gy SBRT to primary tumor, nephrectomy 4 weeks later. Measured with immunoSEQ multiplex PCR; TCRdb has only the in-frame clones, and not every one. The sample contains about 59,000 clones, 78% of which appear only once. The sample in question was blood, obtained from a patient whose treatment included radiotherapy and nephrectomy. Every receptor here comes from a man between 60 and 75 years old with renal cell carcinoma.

CDR3 sequence: CASSLRLSGTGGRTEAFF. In DNA, the CDR3 is TGTGCCAGCAGCTTACGACTTTCCGGGACAGGGGGCCGGACTGAAGCTTTCTTT. V and J are TRBV7-9 and TRBJ1-1; 12 bases fit TRBD1. CDR1 is SEHNR and CDR2 is FQNEAQ in the germline V gene (reference sequence). J was trimmed by 5 bases and V by 2 bases; bases with no gene match: 12. The CDR3 is made up of 18 amino acids.

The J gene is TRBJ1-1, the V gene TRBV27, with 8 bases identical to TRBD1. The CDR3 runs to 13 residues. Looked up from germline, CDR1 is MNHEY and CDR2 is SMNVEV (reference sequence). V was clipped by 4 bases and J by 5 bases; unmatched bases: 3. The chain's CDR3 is CASSWTGRTEAFF. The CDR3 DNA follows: TGTGCCAGCAGTTGGACAGGGCGGACTGAAGCTTTCTTT.

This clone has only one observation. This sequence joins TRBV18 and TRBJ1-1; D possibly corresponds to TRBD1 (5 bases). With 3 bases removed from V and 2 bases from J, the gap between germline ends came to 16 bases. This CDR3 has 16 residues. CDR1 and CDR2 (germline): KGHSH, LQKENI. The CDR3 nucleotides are TGTGCCAGCTCACCGGTCGCTGGGGCCGCCAACACTGAAGCTTTCTTT. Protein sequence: CASSPVAGAANTEAFF. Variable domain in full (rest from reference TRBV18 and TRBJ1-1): NAGVMQNPRHLVRRRGQEARLRCSPMKGHSHVYWYRQLPEEGLKFMVYLQKENIIDESGMPKERFSAEFPKEGPSILRIQQVVRGDSAAYFCASSPVAGAANTEAFFGQGTRLTVV.

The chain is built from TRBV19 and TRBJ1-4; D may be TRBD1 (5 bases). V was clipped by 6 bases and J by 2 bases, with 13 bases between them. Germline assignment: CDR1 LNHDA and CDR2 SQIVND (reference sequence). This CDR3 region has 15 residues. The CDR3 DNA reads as TGTGCCAGTAGGATGACAGCAAGGACTAATGAAAAACTGTTTTTT. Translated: CASRMTARTNEKLFF. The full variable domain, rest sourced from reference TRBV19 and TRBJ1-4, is DGGITQSPKYLFRKEGQNVTLSCEQNLNHDAMYWYRQDPGQGLRLIYYSQIVNDFQKGDIAEGYSVSREKKESFPLTVTSAQKNPTAFYLCASRMTARTNEKLFFGSGTQLSVL.

Written as DNA, the CDR3 is TGTGCCAGCAGGGTACAGGGGATATTCACAGATACGCAGTATTTT. It specifies CASRVQGIFTDTQYF. The gene calls are TRBV6-5 and TRBJ2-3; 7 nucleotides agree with TRBD1. CDR1 and CDR2 (germline): MNHEY, SVGAGI. The J segment lost 2 bases and the V segment lost 6 bases, leaving 8 bases of the junction unmatched. The CDR3 length is 15 residues.

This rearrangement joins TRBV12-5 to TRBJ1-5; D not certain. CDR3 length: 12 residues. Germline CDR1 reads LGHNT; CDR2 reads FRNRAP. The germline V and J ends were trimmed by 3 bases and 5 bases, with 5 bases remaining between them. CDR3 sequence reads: CASGFRDQPQHF. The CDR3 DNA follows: TGTGCTAGTGGTTTCCGGGATCAGCCCCAGCATTTT.

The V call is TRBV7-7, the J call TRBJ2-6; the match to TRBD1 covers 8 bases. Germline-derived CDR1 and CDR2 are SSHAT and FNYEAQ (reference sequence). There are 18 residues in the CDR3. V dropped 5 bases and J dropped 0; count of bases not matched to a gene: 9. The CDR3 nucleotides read TGTGCCAGCAGCCCCTTGACAGGGGCCAACTCTGGGGCCAACGTCCTGACTTTC. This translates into CASSPLTGANSGANVLTF.

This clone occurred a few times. The CDR3 reads CAWSVAYSGNTIYF. CDR3 in DNA: TGTGCCTGGAGTGTGGCATACTCTGGAAACACCATATATTTT. The rearrangement links TRBV30 to TRBJ1-3; D is unresolved. V was pared by 0 bases and J by 0 bases, with 6 bases between. CDR1 is GTSNPN and CDR2 is SVGIG in the germline V gene (reference sequence). The CDR3 spans 14 residues.

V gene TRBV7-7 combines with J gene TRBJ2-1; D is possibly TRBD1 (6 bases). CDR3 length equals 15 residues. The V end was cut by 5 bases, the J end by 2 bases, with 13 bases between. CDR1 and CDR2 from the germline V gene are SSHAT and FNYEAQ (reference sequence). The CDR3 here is CASSLLGGTYNEQFF. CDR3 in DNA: TGTGCCAGCAGCCTATTAGGGGGTACCTACAATGAGCAGTTCTTC. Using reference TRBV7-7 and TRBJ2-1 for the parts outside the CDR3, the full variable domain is GAGVSQSPRYKVTKRGQDVTLRCDPISSHATLYWYQQALGQGPEFLTYFNYEAQPDKSGLPSDRFSAERPEGSISTLTIQRTEQRDSAMYRCASSLLGGTYNEQFFGPGTRLTVL.

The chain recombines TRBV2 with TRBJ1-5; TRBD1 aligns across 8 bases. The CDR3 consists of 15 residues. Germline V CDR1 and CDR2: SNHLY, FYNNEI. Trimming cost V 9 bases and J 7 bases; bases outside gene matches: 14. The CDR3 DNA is TGTGCCAGTACAGTCGACAGGGGAAAGTGGCAGCCCCAGCATTTT. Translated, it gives CASTVDRGKWQPQHF. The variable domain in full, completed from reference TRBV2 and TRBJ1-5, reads EPEVTQTPSHQVTQMGQEVILRCVPISNHLYFYWYRQILGQKVEFLVSFYNNEISEKSEIFDDQFSVERPDGSNFTLKIRSTKLEDSAMYFCASTVDRGKWQPQHFGDGTRLSIL.

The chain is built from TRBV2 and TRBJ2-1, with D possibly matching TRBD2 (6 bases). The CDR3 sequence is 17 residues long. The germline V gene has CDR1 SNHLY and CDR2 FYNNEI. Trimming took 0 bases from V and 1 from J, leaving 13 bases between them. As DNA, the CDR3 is TGTGCCAGCAGTGAAGCGATGGCGGGACTTTCCTACAATGAGCAGTTCTTC. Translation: CASSEAMAGLSYNEQFF.

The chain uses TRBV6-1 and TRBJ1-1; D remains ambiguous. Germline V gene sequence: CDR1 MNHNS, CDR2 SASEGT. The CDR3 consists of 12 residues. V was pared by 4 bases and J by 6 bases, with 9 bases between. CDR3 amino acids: CASSVGFAEAFF. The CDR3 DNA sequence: TGTGCCAGCAGTGTGGGGTTTGCTGAAGCTTTCTTT.

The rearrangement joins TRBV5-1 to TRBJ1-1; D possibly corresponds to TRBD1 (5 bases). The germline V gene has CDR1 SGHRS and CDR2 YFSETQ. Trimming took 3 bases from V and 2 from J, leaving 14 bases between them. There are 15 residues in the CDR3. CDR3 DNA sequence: TGCGCCAGCAGCTCAGACCTGACAGCTAACACTGAAGCTTTCTTT. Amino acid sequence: CASSSDLTANTEAFF.

The CDR3: CASSSTRESGGRTDTQYF. The CDR3 region has the DNA TGTGCCAGCAGCTCAACCCGAGAAAGCGGGGGGCGCACAGATACGCAGTATTTT. The chain is built from TRBV11-3 and TRBJ2-3; 9 bases agree with TRBD2. This CDR3 is built from 18 residues. Germline assignment: CDR1 SGHNT and CDR2 YENEEA. V was clipped by 4 bases and J by 1 base; unmatched bases: 12.

In DNA form, the CDR3 reads TGCGCCAGCAGCGGACAGGGGGCCGCAGATACGCAGTATTTT. This gives the protein CASSGQGAADTQYF. The chain is built from TRBV5-1 and TRBJ2-3, with 11 positions matching TRBD1. Germline CDR1 is SGHRS and CDR2 is YFSETQ. CDR3 length equals 14 residues. The trim removed 4 bases at V and 4 bases at J, leaving 2 bases unmatched.

The CDR3 DNA sequence: TGTGCCACCAGCAGAGCCCGTACTAGCGGGGGTCCCGAGCAGTACTTC. It translates to CATSRARTSGGPEQYF. J is TRBJ2-7 and V is TRBV15; 11 bases line up with TRBD2. V was clipped by 1 base and J by 6 bases; unmatched bases: 8. There are 16 residues in the CDR3. The germline V gene has CDR1 LNHNV and CDR2 YYDKDF (reference sequence).

In DNA, the CDR3 is TGCAGTGCTAGAGAGGTCGAATCCCACACCTTC. Its translation: CSAREVESHTF. The V call is TRBV20-1, the J call TRBJ1-2; no reliable D call. There are 11 residues in the CDR3. Germline CDR1 DFQATT, CDR2 SNEGSKA (reference sequence). Trimming pared 0 bases from V and 12 bases from J, leaving 11 bases between.